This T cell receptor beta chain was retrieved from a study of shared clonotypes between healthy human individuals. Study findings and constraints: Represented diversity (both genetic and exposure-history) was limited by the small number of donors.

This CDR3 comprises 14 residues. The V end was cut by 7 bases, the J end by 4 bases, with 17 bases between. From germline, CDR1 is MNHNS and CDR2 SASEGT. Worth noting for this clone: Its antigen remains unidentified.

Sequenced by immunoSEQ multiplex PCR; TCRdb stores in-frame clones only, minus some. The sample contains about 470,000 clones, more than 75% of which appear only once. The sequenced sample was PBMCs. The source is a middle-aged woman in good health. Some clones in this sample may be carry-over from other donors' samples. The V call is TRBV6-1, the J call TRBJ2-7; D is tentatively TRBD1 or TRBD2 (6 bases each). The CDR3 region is CASTRGLPLYEQYF. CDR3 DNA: TGTGCCAGCACCAGGGGACTGCCCCTATACGAGCAGTACTTC.